The following is a T cell receptor beta chain sequence with its context. Its antigen is not known. This specimen comes from a study of Ad26.COV2.S vaccination and SARS-CoV-2 variants. V lost 5 bases and J lost 1, with 14 bases in between. From germline, CDR1 is SGHVS and CDR2 FNYEAQ. This CDR3 has 15 residues. Only in-frame clones appear in the TCRdb table, and some are missing; sequencing was by immunoSEQ multiplex PCR. The table has about 280,000 clones, over 75% seen once. Overall study findings and caveats: A substantial breadth of spike-specific CD8+ and CD4+ T cell responses after vaccination has been reported. Total T cell responses may have been underestimated by the TCR breadth and depth analyses. Relative to placebo recipients, vaccine recipients exhibited elevated spike-specific TCR breadth.

The treatment is: 15 to 20 received Ad26.COV2.S at low or high dose, single or two shots; roughly five received placebo; per-sample allocation not given. Day 63 after the first injection of vaccine or placebo was the sampling time. Expression of Wuhan-strain SARS-CoV-2 spike came from the Ad26 vector that formed the vaccine. J is TRBJ1-1 and V is TRBV7-6; possibly TRBD1 for D (5 bases). The TCR sequence derives from a person between 18 and 59 years old who received the Ad26.COV2.S COVID-19 vaccine or a placebo. Sequenced material: peripheral blood, taken in a trial of Ad26.COV2.S vaccine versus placebo. The CDR3 here is CASSHLGGTNTEAFF. CDR3 nucleotides: TGTGCCAGCAGCCACCTCGGGGGGACGAACACTGAAGCTTTCTTT.